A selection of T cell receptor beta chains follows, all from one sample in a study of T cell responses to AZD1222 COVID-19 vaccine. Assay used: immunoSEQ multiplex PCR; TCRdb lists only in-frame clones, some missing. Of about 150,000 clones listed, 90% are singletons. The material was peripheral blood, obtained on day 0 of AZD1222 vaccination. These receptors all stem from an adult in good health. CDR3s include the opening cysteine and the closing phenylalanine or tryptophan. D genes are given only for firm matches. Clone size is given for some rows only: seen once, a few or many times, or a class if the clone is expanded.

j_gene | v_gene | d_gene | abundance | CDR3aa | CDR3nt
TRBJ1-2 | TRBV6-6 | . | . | CASTGGGKGYTF | TGTGCCAGCACCGGTGGAGGGAAGGGCTACACCTTC
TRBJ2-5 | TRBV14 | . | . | CASSQPGTRTQYF | TGTGCCAGCAGCCAGCCTGGAACTAGGACCCAGTACTTC
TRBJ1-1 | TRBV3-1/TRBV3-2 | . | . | CASSEWGLGDTEAFF | TGTGCCAGCAGCGAATGGGGGTTGGGAGACACTGAAGCTTTCTTT
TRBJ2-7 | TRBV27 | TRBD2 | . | CASSTTSGTYEQYF | TGTGCCAGCAGTACGACTAGCGGTACCTACGAGCAGTACTTC
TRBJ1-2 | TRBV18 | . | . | CASSPDRSGGYTF | TGTGCCAGCTCCCCCGACAGGTCGGGTGGCTACACCTTC
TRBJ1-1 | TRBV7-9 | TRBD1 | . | CASSLGRGGTEAFF | TGTGCCAGCAGCTTAGGCAGGGGGGGCACTGAAGCTTTCTTT
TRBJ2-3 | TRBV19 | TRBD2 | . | CASSQLAGATDTQYF | TGTGCCAGTAGCCAACTAGCGGGAGCGACAGATACGCAGTATTTT
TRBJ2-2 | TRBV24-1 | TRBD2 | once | CATSDPGASGRSGELFF | TGTGCCACCAGTGACCCAGGGGCTAGCGGGAGATCGGGGGAGCTGTTTTTT
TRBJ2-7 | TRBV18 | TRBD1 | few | CASSPQKGTGYPYEQYF | TGTGCCAGCTCACCACAAAAGGGGACAGGGTATCCCTACGAGCAGTACTTC
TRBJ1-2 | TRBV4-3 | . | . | CASSQGRGFDGYTF | TGCGCCAGCAGCCAAGGTCGCGGGTTTGATGGCTACACCTTC
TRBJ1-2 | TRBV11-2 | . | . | CASSPIGGYYGYTF | TGTGCCAGCAGCCCTATCGGGGGATACTATGGCTACACCTTC
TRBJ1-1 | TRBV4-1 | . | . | CASTTRQTFMNTEAFF | TGCGCCAGCACGACCCGACAGACCTTCATGAACACTGAAGCTTTCTTT
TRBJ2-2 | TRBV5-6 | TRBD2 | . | CASSLGLAGVAGELFF | TGTGCCAGCAGCTTGGGGTTAGCGGGAGTCGCCGGGGAGCTGTTTTTT
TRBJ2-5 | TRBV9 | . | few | CASSVAGHSETQYF | TGTGCCAGCAGCGTCGCGGGACACTCAGAGACCCAGTACTTC
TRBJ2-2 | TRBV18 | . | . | CASSQTGELFF | TGTGCCAGCTCACAAACCGGGGAGCTGTTTTTT
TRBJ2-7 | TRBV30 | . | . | CAWSPHGGDEQYF | TGTGCCTGGAGTCCCCACGGGGGTGACGAGCAGTACTTC
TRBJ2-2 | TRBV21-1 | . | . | CASSKIPCTRSGYKDTGELFF | TGTGCCAGCAGTAAAATCCCTTGTACCCGTAGCGGGTACAAAGACACCGGGGAGCTGTTTTTT
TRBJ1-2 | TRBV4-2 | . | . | CASSQESVNYGYTF | TGTGCCAGCAGCCAAGAATCGGTAAACTATGGCTACACCTTC
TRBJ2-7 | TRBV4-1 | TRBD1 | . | CASSSPGGSYEQYF | TGCGCCAGCAGCTCCCCAGGGGGCTCCTACGAGCAGTACTTC
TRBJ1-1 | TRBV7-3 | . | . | CASSLRGISYTEAFF | TGTGCCAGTTCCCTAAGGGGGATTTCGTACACTGAAGCTTTCTTT
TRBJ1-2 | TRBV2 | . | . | CASSEGSVNYGYTF | TGTGCCAGCAGTGAAGGGTCAGTCAACTATGGCTACACCTTC
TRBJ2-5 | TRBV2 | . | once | CASAYQETQYF | TGTGCCAGCGCGTACCAAGAGACCCAGTACTTC
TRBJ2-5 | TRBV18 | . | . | CASSHGQSQETQYF | TGTGCCAGCTCACACGGACAGAGCCAAGAGACCCAGTACTTC
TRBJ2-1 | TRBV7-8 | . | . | CASSLVLLQGNEQFF | TGTGCCAGCAGCTTAGTCCTACTGCAGGGGAATGAGCAGTTCTTC
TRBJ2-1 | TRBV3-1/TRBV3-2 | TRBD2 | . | CASSPHPRGGRNNEQFF | TGTGCCAGCAGCCCGCACCCCCGGGGGGGCCGGAATAATGAGCAGTTCTTC
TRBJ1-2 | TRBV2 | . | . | CASSEGLGGYTF | TGTGCCAGCAGTGAAGGGCTTGGCGGCTACACCTTC
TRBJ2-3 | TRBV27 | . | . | CASSVEGLTADTQYF | TGTGCCAGCAGTGTGGAGGGCCTGACAGCAGATACGCAGTATTTT
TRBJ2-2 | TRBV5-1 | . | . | CASSYRPPSTGELFF | TGCGCCAGCAGCTACAGGCCCCCCAGCACCGGGGAGCTGTTTTTT
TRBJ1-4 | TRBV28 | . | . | CASRSLEKLFF | TGTGCCAGCCGTAGCCTTGAAAAACTGTTTTTT
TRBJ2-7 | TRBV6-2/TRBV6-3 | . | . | CASSYSIDPPPGTNYEQYF | TGTGCCAGCAGTTACTCGATCGATCCCCCCCCCGGGACAAACTACGAGCAGTACTTC
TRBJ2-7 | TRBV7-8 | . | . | CASSLVRGLNYEQYF | TGTGCCAGCAGCTTAGTGCGGGGACTCAACTACGAGCAGTACTTC
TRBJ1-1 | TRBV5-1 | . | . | CASSLQSLNTEAFF | TGCGCCAGCAGCTTGCAGAGTTTAAACACTGAAGCTTTCTTT
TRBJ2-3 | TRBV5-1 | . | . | CASSLGQSTDTQYF | TGCGCCAGCAGCTTAGGACAGAGCACAGATACGCAGTATTTT
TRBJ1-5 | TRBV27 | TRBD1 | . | CASRVGTAGANSNQPQHF | TGTGCCAGCAGGGTCGGGACAGCGGGGGCCAATAGCAATCAGCCCCAGCATTTT
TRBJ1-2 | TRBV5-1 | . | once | CASSPQRPNYGYTF | TGCGCCAGCAGCCCGCAGCGACCCAACTATGGCTACACCTTC
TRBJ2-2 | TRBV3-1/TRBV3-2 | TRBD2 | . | CASSQTSGISGGELFF | TGTGCCAGCAGCCAAACCAGCGGGATATCTGGCGGGGAGCTGTTTTTT
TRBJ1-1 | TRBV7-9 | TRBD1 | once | CASSLAGQKNTEAFF | TGTGCCAGCAGCTTAGCGGGACAGAAGAACACTGAAGCTTTCTTT
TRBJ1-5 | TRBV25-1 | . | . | CASRQGINQPQHF | TGTGCCAGCAGGCAGGGAATCAATCAGCCCCAGCATTTT
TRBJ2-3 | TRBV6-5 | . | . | CASSYSGGMGADTQYF | TGTGCCAGCAGTTACAGTGGCGGGATGGGTGCAGATACGCAGTATTTT
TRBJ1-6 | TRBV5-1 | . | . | CASSAAVLNSPLHF | TGCGCCAGCAGCGCCGCTGTCCTTAATTCACCCCTCCACTTT
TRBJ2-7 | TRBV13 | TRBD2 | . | CASSPPRENSYEQYF | TGTGCCAGCAGCCCGCCGCGGGAGAACTCCTACGAGCAGTACTTC
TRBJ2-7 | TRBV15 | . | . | CATSASLGYEQYF | TGTGCCACCAGCGCTTCCTTAGGGTACGAGCAGTACTTC
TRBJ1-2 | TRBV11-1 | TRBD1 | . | CASSSTGDYGYTF | TGTGCCAGCAGCTCCACAGGGGACTATGGCTACACCTTC
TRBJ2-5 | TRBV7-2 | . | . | CASSSLEYETQYF | TGTGCCAGCAGCTCGCTAGAGTATGAGACCCAGTACTTC
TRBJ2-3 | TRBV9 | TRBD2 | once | CASSRDPRSGTPTDTQYF | TGTGCCAGCAGCAGGGACCCTCGTAGCGGGACACCAACAGATACGCAGTATTTT
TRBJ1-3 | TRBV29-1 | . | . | CSVEARHLGGNTIYF | TGCAGCGTTGAAGCCCGACATCTAGGAGGAAACACCATATATTTT
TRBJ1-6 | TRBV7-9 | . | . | CASTLDRRNSPLHF | TGTGCCAGCACCCTGGACCGTCGGAATTCACCCCTCCACTTT
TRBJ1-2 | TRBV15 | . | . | CATSSILGGTNYGYTF | TGTGCCACCAGCAGTATACTAGGTGGGACTAACTATGGCTACACCTTC
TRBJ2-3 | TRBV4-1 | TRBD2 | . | CASSQDSRGLAGGSTDTQYF | TGCGCCAGCAGCCAAGATTCCCGCGGACTAGCGGGAGGAAGCACAGATACGCAGTATTTT
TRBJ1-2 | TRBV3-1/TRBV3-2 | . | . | CASSHPSRAGGYTF | TGTGCCAGCAGCCACCCCTCCCGGGCGGGCGGCTACACCTTC
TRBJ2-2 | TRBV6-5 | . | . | CASSYFQATGELFF | TGTGCCAGCAGTTACTTTCAGGCAACCGGGGAGCTGTTTTTT
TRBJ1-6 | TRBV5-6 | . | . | CASSLGDSPLHF | TGTGCCAGCAGCCTAGGGGATTCACCCCTCCACTTT
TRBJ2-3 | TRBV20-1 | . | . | CSAKGRDTQYF | TGCAGTGCCAAGGGCCGGGATACGCAGTATTTT
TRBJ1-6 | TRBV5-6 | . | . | CASSLGSVHNSPLHF | TGTGCCAGCAGCTTGGGCTCCGTCCATAATTCACCCCTCCACTTT
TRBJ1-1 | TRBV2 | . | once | CASRPDRREAFF | TGTGCCAGCAGGCCCGACAGGCGAGAAGCTTTCTTT